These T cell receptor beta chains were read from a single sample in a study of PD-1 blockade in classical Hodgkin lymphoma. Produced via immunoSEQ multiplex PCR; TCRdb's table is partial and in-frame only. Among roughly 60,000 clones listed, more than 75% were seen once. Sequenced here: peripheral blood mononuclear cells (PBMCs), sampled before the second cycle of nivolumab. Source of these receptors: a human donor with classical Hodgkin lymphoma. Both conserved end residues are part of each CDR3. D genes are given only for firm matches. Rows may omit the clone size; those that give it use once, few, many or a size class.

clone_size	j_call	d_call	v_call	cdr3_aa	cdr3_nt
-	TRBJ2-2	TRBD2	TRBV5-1	CASSSTSGDTGELFF	TGCGCCAGCAGCTCGACTAGCGGTGACACCGGGGAGCTGTTTTTT
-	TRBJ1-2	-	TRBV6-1	CASSEFGAGYTF	TGTGCCAGCAGTGAATTTGGGGCCGGCTACACCTTC
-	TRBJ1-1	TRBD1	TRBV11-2	CASSLDRGVYNTEAFF	TGTGCCAGCAGCTTGGACAGGGGAGTTTATAACACTGAAGCTTTCTTT
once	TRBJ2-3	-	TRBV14	CASSQADTQYF	TGTGCCAGCAGCCAGGCAGATACGCAGTATTTT
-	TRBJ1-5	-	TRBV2	CASTDSNQPQHF	TGTGCCAGCACGGATAGCAATCAGCCCCAGCATTTT
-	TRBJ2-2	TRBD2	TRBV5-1	CASSNSGWNTGELFF	TGCGCCAGCAGCAATAGCGGGTGGAACACCGGGGAGCTGTTTTTT
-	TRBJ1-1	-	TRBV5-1	CASSLGAGTLGEAFF	TGCGCCAGCAGCTTGGGGGCCGGAACACTGGGGGAAGCTTTCTTT
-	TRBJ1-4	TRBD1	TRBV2	CASRADRGHEKLFF	TGTGCCAGCAGGGCAGACAGGGGCCATGAAAAACTGTTTTTT
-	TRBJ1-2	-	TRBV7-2	CASSSSRGSSPYGYTF	TGTGCCAGCAGCAGTAGTCGGGGGAGCAGTCCCTATGGCTACACCTTC
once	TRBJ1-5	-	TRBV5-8	CASSRNGVSGNQPQHF	TGTGCCAGCAGCCGAAATGGGGTTTCGGGCAATCAGCCCCAGCATTTT
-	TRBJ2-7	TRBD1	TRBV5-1	CASKRAGTGFNEQYF	TGCGCCAGCAAAAGGGCCGGGACAGGGTTTAACGAGCAGTACTTC
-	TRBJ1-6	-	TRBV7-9	CASSFDPDGSPLHF	TGTGCCAGCAGCTTCGACCCCGATGGGTCACCCCTCCACTTT
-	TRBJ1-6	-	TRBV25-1	CASSQGQVYNSPLHF	TGTGCCAGCAGCCAAGGACAAGTCTATAATTCACCCCTCCACTTT
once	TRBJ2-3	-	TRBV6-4	CASSDSKAATQYF	TGTGCCAGCAGTGACTCGAAAGCAGCTACGCAGTATTTT
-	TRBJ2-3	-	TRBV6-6	CASIPPGQDTQYF	TGTGCCAGCATCCCCCCGGGGCAAGATACGCAGTATTTT
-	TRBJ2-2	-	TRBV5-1	CASSETTNTGELFF	TGCGCCAGCAGCGAGACAACGAACACCGGGGAGCTGTTTTTT
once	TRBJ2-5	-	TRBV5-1	CASSLGLLETQYF	TGCGCCAGCAGCTTGGGACTTCTTGAGACCCAGTACTTC
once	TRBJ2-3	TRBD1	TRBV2	CASTGSGGGSTDTQYF	TGTGCCAGCACGGGGTCAGGGGGTGGAAGCACAGATACGCAGTATTTT
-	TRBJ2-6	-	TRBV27	CASSLWRGQGANVLTF	TGTGCCAGCAGTTTATGGAGGGGGCAAGGGGCCAACGTCCTGACTTTC
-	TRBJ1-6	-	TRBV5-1	CASSLGAENPVSPLHF	TGCGCCAGCAGCTTGGGGGCCGAAAACCCAGTTTCACCCCTCCACTTT
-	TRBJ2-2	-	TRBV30	CASPLEGGNTGELFF	TGTGCCTCCCCTCTGGAGGGGGGTAACACCGGGGAGCTGTTTTTT
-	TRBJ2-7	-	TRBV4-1	CASSQLPQTASSYEQYF	TGCGCCAGCAGCCAACTCCCACAGACTGCGAGCTCCTACGAGCAGTACTTC
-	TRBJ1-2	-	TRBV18	CASSQTLNVGGYGYTF	TGTGCCAGCTCTCAAACACTTAATGTAGGAGGCTATGGCTACACCTTC
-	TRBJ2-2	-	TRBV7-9	CASSRETGELFF	TGTGCCAGCAGCCGGGAGACCGGGGAGCTGTTTTTT
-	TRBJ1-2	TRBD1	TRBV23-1	CASSQWGTGYYGYTF	TGCGCCAGCAGTCAATGGGGGACAGGGTACTATGGCTACACCTTC
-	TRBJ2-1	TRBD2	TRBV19	CASGLARFQFF	TGTGCCAGCGGACTAGCCAGATTTCAGTTCTTC
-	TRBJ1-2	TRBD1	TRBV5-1	CASSLIPAGGVYGYTF	TGCGCCAGCAGCTTGATCCCGGCAGGGGGCGTTTATGGCTACACCTTC
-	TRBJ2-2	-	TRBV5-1	CASNARTDTGELFF	TGCGCCAGCAATGCTAGAACGGACACCGGGGAGCTGTTTTTT
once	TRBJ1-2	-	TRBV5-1	CASSPTENYGYTF	TGCGCCAGCAGCCCCACAGAAAACTATGGCTACACCTTC
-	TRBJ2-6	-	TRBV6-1	CASSEKGVIGSGANVLTF	TGTGCCAGCAGTGAAAAAGGCGTCATAGGCTCTGGGGCCAACGTCCTGACTTTC
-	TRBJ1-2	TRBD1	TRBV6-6	CASRSGGFYGYTF	TGTGCCAGTCGATCAGGGGGCTTCTATGGCTACACCTTC
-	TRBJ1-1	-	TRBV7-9	CASIDGRGGHTEAFF	TGTGCCAGCATCGACGGACGGGGGGGACACACTGAAGCTTTCTTT
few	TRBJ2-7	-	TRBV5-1	CASSLATGYYEQYF	TGCGCCAGCAGCTTGGCCACAGGGTATTACGAGCAGTACTTC
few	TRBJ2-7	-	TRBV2	CASGGQAYSYEQYF	TGTGCCAGCGGTGGGCAGGCCTACTCCTACGAGCAGTACTTC
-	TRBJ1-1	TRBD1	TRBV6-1	CASSGNWGQGEGWDTEAFF	TGTGCCAGCAGTGGGAACTGGGGACAGGGAGAGGGATGGGACACTGAAGCTTTCTTT
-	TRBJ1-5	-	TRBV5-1	CASRLGDSNQPQHF	TGCGCCAGCAGGCTGGGGGATAGCAATCAGCCCCAGCATTTT
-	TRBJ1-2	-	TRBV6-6	CASSYQGRGSYGYTF	TGTGCCAGCAGTTACCAGGGGAGGGGGAGCTATGGCTACACCTTC
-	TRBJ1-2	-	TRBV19	CASNPGVGRGYTF	TGTGCCAGTAATCCCGGGGTGGGGCGCGGCTACACCTTC
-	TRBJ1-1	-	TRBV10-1	CASSFSGITEAFF	TGCGCCAGCAGCTTTTCGGGGATCACTGAAGCTTTCTTT
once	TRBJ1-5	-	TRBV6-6	CASSRGLGNQPQHF	TGTGCCAGCAGCAGGGGTTTGGGCAATCAGCCCCAGCATTTT
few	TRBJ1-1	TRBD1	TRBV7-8	CASSLDDRARNTEAFF	TGTGCCAGCAGCTTAGACGACAGGGCGCGTAACACTGAAGCTTTCTTT